This record covers a single T cell receptor beta chain. TCRdb's table, derived via immunoSEQ multiplex PCR, lists solely in-frame clones and lacks some. The sample shows about 300,000 clones, roughly 89% of them seen only once. Participants were aged 18 to 89 years from about 25 US areas. Trimming cost V 5 bases and J 6 bases; bases outside gene matches: 11. In germline, CDR1 is ENHRY, CDR2 SYGVKD. CDR3 length equals 16 residues. These data belong to a study of blood T cell repertoires in COVID-19. About the study: Acute and convalescent COVID-19 samples came from the United States, Italy and Spain. T cells, B-cell-depleted T cells, or PBMCs supplied cDNA or gDNA.

The chain uses TRBV10-3 and TRBJ2-2; 8 bases match TRBD1. What was sequenced was PBMCs or T cells enriched from blood (not recorded which). This receptor was obtained from a woman in her late teens or twenties with acute COVID-19. CDR3 nucleotide sequence: TGTGCCATCAGTACCACCTTTCCGACAGGGGCCGGGGAGCTGTTTTTT. It translates to CAISTTFPTGAGELFF.